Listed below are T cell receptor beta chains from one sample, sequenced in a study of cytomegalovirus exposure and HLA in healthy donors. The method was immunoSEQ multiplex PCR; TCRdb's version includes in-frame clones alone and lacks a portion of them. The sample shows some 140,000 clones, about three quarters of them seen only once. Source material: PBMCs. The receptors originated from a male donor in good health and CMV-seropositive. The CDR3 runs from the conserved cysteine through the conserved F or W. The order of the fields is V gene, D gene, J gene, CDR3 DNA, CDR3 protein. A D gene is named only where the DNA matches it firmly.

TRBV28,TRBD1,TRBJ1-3,TGTGCCAGCAGTTTATTAGGGACAGGGGTAAATGTCGGAAACACCATATATTTT,CASSLLGTGVNVGNTIYF
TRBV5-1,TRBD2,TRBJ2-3,TGCGCCAGCAGCTTGGGACTAGCGGGACGAGGCACAGATACGCAGTATTTT,CASSLGLAGRGTDTQYF
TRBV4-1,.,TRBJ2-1,TGCGCCAGCAGCCACACTAGCTCTTCCTACAATGAGCAGTTCTTC,CASSHTSSSYNEQFF
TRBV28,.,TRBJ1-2,TGTGCCGCAATCAGGGTGCCGGGTGATGATCGGGGCTACACCTTC,CAAIRVPGDDRGYTF
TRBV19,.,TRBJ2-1,TGTGCCAGCCAGGGGGGCAATGAGCAGTTCTTC,CASQGGNEQFF
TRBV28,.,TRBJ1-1,TGTGCCAGCAGCGAACCGGGAGCTACTAACGAAGCTTTCTTT,CASSEPGATNEAFF
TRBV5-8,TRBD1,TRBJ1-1,TGTGCCAGTAACCGGGGGCAACAGGGGGCAACTGAAGCTTTCTTT,CASNRGQQGATEAFF
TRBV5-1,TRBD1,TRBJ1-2,TGCGCCAGCAGCTTACGACAGGGAATATATGGCTACACCTTC,CASSLRQGIYGYTF
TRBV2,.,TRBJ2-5,TGTGCCAGCAGTGAAGAGACAGCGGGTGGGCAAGAGACCCAGTACTTC,CASSEETAGGQETQYF
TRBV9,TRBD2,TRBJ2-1,TGTGCCAGCAGCGTGATGGGTTTTGGGACTAGCAGATACAATGAGCAGTTCTTC,CASSVMGFGTSRYNEQFF
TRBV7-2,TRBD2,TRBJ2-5,TGTGCCAGCAGCTTAGGACTAGCGGGAGTGGGGAAGACCCAGTACTTC,CASSLGLAGVGKTQYF